This T cell receptor beta chain was sequenced for a study of PD-L1 blockade in urothelial cancer. Study background: Analyses were performed on blood at 3 weeks after treatment start (the second dose) and at 6 weeks.

Per-patient samples, pretreatment and on-treatment, numbered 1 to 8. This CDR3 comprises 16 residues. Germline trimming cut 2 bases from V and 9 bases from J; bases unmatched to any gene: 13. Germline CDR1 reads MNHNS; CDR2 reads SASEGT. Data came from immunoSEQ multiplex PCR; TCRdb stores just in-frame clones and leaves some out. The sample has some 41,000 clones; around 90% are singletons. The specimen was PBMCs, collected around atezolizumab (anti-PD-L1) treatment. The chain uses TRBV6-1 and TRBJ1-5; 7 bases align to TRBD1. The receptor's source is a woman aged 60 to 75 with urothelial cancer. CDR3 amino acids: CASSEQALAGGRPQHF. In DNA form, the CDR3 reads TGTGCCAGCAGTGAACAAGCTCTGGCAGGGGGTAGGCCCCAGCATTTT.